This T cell receptor (beta chain) was observed in a study of spatial heterogeneity in lung cancer. TCR cDNA molecules each carried a unique molecular identifier. TCRdb processed the 5' RACE reads anew with MiXCR; each CDR3 protein has one entry. The sample holds 35,000 to 45,000 distinct CDR3 sequences, 5% to 6.5% seen once. The sample's time point: sample taken at primary tumor resection. Donors were around 70 untreated early-stage non-small cell lung cancer patients. Sequencing covered unsorted whole RNA taken from tumor, nontumor lung or frozen PBMC. V lost 1 base, J lost 2 bases, and 10 bases stayed unmatched. CDR1 and CDR2 from the germline V gene are SGHAT and FQNNGV. The CDR3 runs to 17 residues.

The source of this sequence is a female donor with early-stage non-small cell lung cancer. The sequenced sample was PBMCs, obtained at surgery. The gene calls are TRBV11-2 and TRBJ1-1; 7 bases match TRBD1. Here the CDR3 DNA reads TGTGCCAGCAGCTTAGGTGGGGCAGGGGGTGGAAACACTGAAGCTTTCTTT. Its translation is CASSLGGAGGGNTEAFF.